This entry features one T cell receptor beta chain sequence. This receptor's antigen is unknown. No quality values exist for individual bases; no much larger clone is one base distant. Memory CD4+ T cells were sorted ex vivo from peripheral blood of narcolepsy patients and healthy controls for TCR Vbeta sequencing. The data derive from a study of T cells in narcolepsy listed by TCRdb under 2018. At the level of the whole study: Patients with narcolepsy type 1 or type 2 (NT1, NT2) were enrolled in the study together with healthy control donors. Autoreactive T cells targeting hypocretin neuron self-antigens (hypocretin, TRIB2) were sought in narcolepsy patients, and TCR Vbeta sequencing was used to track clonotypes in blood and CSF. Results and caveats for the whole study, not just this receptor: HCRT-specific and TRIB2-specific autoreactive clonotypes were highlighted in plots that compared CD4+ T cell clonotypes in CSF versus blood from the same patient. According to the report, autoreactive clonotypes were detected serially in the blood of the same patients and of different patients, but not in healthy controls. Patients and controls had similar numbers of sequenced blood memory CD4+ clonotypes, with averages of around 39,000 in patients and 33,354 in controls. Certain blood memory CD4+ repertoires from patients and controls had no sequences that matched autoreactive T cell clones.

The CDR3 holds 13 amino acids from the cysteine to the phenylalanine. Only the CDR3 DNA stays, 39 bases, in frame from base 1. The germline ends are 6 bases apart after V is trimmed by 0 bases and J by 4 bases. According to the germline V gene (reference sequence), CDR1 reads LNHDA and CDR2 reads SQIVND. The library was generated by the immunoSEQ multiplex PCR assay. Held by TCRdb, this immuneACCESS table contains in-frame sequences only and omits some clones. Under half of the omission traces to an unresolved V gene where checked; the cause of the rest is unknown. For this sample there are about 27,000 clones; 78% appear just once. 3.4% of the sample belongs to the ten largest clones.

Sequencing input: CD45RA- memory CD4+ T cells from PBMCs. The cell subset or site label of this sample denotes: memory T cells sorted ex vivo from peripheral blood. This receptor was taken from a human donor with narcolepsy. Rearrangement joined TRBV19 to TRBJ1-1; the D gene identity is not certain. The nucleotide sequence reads TGTGCCAGTAGTATAGATCGGGGCACTGAAGCTTTCTTT. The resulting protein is CASSIDRGTEAFF.